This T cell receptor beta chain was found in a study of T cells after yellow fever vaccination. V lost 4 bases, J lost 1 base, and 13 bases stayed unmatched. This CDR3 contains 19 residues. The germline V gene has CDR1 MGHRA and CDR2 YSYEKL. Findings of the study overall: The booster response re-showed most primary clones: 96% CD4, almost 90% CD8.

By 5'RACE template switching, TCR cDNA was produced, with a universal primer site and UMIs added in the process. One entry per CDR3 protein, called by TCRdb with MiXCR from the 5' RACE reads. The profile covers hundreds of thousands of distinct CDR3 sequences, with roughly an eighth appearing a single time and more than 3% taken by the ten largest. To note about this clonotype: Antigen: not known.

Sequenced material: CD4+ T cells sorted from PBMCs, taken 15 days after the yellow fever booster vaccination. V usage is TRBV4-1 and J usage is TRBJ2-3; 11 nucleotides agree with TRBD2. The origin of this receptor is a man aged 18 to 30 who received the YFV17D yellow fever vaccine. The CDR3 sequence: CASSRGLAGGQGRTDTQYF. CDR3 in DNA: TGCGCCAGCAGCCGGGGGCTAGCGGGGGGCCAGGGTCGCACAGATACGCAGTATTTT.